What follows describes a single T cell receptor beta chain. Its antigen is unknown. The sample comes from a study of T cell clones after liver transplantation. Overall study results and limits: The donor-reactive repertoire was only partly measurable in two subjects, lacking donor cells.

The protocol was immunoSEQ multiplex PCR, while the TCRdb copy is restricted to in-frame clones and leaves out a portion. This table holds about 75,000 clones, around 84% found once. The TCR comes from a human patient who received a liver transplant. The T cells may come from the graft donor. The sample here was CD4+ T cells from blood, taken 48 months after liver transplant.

CDR3 amino acids: CASSLGQGAQPQHF. The DNA for the CDR3 is TGTGCCAGCAGCTTAGGACAGGGGGCTCAGCCCCAGCATTTT. The chain has TRBV7-2 and TRBJ1-5; 10 bases are shared with TRBD1. Germline trimming cut 1 base from V and 6 bases from J; bases unmatched to any gene: 0. The CDR3 contains 14 residues. The germline CDR1 and CDR2 sequences are SGHTA and FQGNSA.